This T cell receptor (beta chain) was captured in a study of identifying expanded T cells in peripheral blood. Regarding the study as a whole: Technical replicates showed around 1.2 changed clones; about two weeks 15 to 20; four weeks 19. Variance in clone template counts between roughly 2-week samples significantly increased with total template count across all healthy donors.

Profiled with immunoSEQ multiplex PCR; TCRdb holds only in-frame clones, not every one. Of 100,000 or so clones listed, around 88% are singletons. V shed 0 bases, J shed 1 base, and the junction held 6 bases outside the gene matches. The CDR3 length is 16 residues. The germline CDR1 and CDR2 sequences are LGHNA and YNFKEQ. This clone showed up just a few times. The antigen is unknown. This clonotype was sampled from a person aged 18 to 75 in good health. J is TRBJ2-7 and V is TRBV4-2; 7 bases map to TRBD2. Specimen: blood. The CDR3 DNA is TGTGCCAGCAGCCAAGATATGGGCGGGGGATCCTACGAGCAGTACTTC. Protein product: CASSQDMGGGSYEQYF.